These T cell receptor beta chains were read from a single sample in a study of tumor-infiltrating lymphocytes in primary liver carcinoma. TCRdb reprocessed the multiplex PCR reads with MiXCR, giving one entry per CDR3 protein. This sample has tens of thousands of distinct CDR3 sequences; 65% to 80% occur once, and the top ten carry roughly a fifth. Sequenced sample: liver tumor tissue from sampling region 1. The receptors were sampled from a man aged 35-49 years with primary liver carcinoma and hepatitis B virus infection. The CDR3 runs from the conserved cysteine through the conserved F or W. Each record gives: J gene, clone size, D gene, V gene, CDR3 protein, CDR3 DNA. A D gene is named only where the DNA matches it firmly. Size is stated for part of the rows, as once, few or many counts, or as a class when the clone is expanded.

TRBJ2-5,once,TRBD2,TRBV28,CASRLTSGMGRRQETKYF,TGTGCCAGCAGACTAACTAGCGGGATGGGTCGGAGGCAAGAGACCAAGTACTTC
TRBJ1-1,-,-,TRBV6-5,CDSSSSRVGEAFF,TGTGACAGCAGTTCCAGTAGGGTCGGGGAAGCTTTCTTT
TRBJ1-5,-,TRBD1,TRBV6-1,CVSSEDRGGQPQHF,TGTGTCAGCAGTGAAGACAGGGGAGGACAGCCTCAGCATTTT
TRBJ2-5,-,-,TRBV11-2,CASSLGSSGRWETQYF,TGTGCCAGTAGCTTAGGGAGTAGCGGCCGGTGGGAGACCCAGTACTTC
TRBJ2-7,medium-sized,-,TRBV12-3/TRBV12-4,CASSLAFASYEQYF,TGTGCCAGCAGTTTAGCGTTTGCGTCCTACGAGCAGTACTTC
TRBJ2-2,once,-,TRBV5-1,CASSFTGPGIGELFF,TGCGCCAGTAGCTTTACAGGGCCCGGCATCGGGGAGCTGTTTTTT
TRBJ1-2,once,TRBD1,TRBV12-3/TRBV12-4,CASNLVGGGYGYNF,TGTGCCAGCAATTTAGTAGGGGGCGGCTATGGCTACAACTTC
TRBJ1-5,-,-,TRBV29-1,CSVSVIGANQPQHF,TGCAGCGTTAGCGTGATAGGCGCCAATCAGCCCCAGCATTTT
TRBJ2-2,few,-,TRBV29-1,CSVEISGGANAGELFF,TGTAGCGTTGAAATTAGTGGGGGAGCAAACGCCGGGGAGCTGTTTTTT
TRBJ1-1,-,TRBD1,TRBV4-1,CASSLLALGRGLVTDAFF,TGCGCCAGCAGCCTTCTCGCCCTCGGCAGGGGGCTGGTAACTGATGCTTTCTTT
TRBJ1-5,-,TRBD1,TRBV24-1,CATRDRYINQPQHF,TGTGCCACTCGGGACAGGTATATCAATCAGCCCCAGCATTTT
TRBJ2-1,-,-,TRBV29-1,CSVEGTVGDEQFF,TGCAGCGTTGAAGGGACGGTGGGCGATGAGCAGTTCTTC
TRBJ2-1,-,-,TRBV6-1,CANSNPTGKAAVGSEEQFF,TGTGCCAACAGTAATCCTACCGGGAAGGCCGCGGTTGGGAGCGAAGAGCAGTTCTTC
TRBJ2-5,-,TRBD2,TRBV5-1,CANCAGTSGTETQYF,TGCGCCAACTGCGCAGGGACTAGCGGGACGGAGACCCAGTACTTC
TRBJ2-5,-,-,TRBV29-1,CSVEAQLGETQYF,TGTAGCGTTGAAGCACAGTTGGGGGAGACCCAGTACTTC
TRBJ2-1,once,-,TRBV6-6,CASSYTSERGNEQFF,TGTGCCAGCAGTTATACTAGCGAGAGGGGGAATGAGCAGTTCTTC
TRBJ1-5,-,TRBD1,TRBV6-1,CTSNLGQGGYQPQHF,TGTACCAGCAACCTCGGACAGGGGGGTTATCAGCCCCAACATTTT
TRBJ1-1,few,-,TRBV5-5,CASSFERNTEAFF,TGTGCCAGCAGCTTCGAGAGGAACACTGAAGCCTTCTTT
TRBJ2-7,-,-,TRBV11-1,CASSSRVSIQEQYF,TGTGCCAGCAGCTCGCGGGTCTCAATCCAGGAGCAGTACTTC
TRBJ1-1,many,-,TRBV28,CASSSTRLEAFF,TGTGCCAGCAGTTCGACCCGTCTTGAAGCTTTCTTT
TRBJ2-7,medium-sized,-,TRBV11-2,CASSLVTGHTYEQYF,TGTGCCAGCAGCTTAGTGACAGGACACACCTACGAGCAGTACTTC
TRBJ2-7,once,TRBD1,TRBV6-6,CARGDHGTGSYEQYF,TGTGCCAGAGGGGATCACGGGACAGGGTCCTACGAGCAGTACTTC
TRBJ2-2,-,-,TRBV12-3/TRBV12-4,CASTPGGVNTRKLFF,TGTGCCAGCACCCCTGGCGGGGTGAACACCAGGAAGCTGTTTTTT
TRBJ1-5,-,-,TRBV6-1,CASIEAEGQSQHF,TGTGCCAGCATTGAAGCGGAAGGTCAGTCCCAGCATTTT
TRBJ2-7,-,TRBD2,TRBV12-3/TRBV12-4,CASRDTSGSYEQYF,TGTGCCAGCAGGGATACTAGCGGCTCCTACGAGCAGTACTTC
TRBJ2-7,-,-,TRBV6-2/TRBV6-3,CVTSYSSASEQYF,TGTGTCACCAGTTACTCGTCGGCCTCTGAGCAGTACTTC